This TCR beta chain is drawn from a study of response to subunit inactivated influenza vaccine. Whole-study results and caveats: After each seasonal influenza vaccination, few new T cells are recruited, the authors suggested.

At least ten counts were recorded for this clonotype. Its antigen is as yet unknown. TCRdb analysed the RT-PCR reads with MiXCR anew, one entry per CDR3 protein. The repertoire holds under 850,000 distinct CDR3 sequences, around 18% seen once, with approximately 11% in the top ten. Sequences were derived from PBMCs from blood, sampled less than 6 days after vaccination. The TCR sequence derives from a man aged 50 to 59 who received an inactivated influenza vaccine.

CDR3 coding DNA: TGTGCCAGCAGTGAGTCTTGGGCACAACTCGGTAGCCAAAACATTCAGTACTTC. Amino acids: CASSESWAQLGSQNIQYF. V usage is TRBV25-1 and J usage is TRBJ2-4, with unresolved D. Trimming pared 3 bases from V and 5 bases from J, leaving 23 bases between. The CDR3 totals 18 residues. Germline V CDR1 and CDR2: MGHDK, SYGVNS. The variable domain in full, with the rest retrieved from reference TRBV25-1 and TRBJ2-4, is EADIYQTPRYLVIGTGKKITLECSQTMGHDKMYWYQQDPGMELHLIHYSYGVNSTEKGDLSSESTVSRIRTEHFPLTLESARPSHTSQYLCASSESWAQLGSQNIQYFGAGTRLSVL.